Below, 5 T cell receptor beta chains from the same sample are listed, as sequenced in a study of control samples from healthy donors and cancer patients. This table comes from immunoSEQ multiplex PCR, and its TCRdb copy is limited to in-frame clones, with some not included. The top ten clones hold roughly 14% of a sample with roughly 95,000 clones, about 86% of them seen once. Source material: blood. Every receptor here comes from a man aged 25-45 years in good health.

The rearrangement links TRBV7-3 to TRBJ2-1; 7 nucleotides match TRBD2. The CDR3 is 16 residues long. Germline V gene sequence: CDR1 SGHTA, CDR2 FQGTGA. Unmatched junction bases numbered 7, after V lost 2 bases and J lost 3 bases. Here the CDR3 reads CASSLDGGLDYNEQFF. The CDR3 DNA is TGTGCCAGCAGCTTAGACGGCGGACTAGACTACAATGAGCAGTTCTTC. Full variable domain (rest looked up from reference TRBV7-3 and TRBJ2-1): GAGVSQTPSNKVTEKGKYVELRCDPISGHTALYWYRQSLGQGPEFLIYFQGTGAADDSGLPNDRFFAVRPEGSVSTLKIQRTERGDSAVYLCASSLDGGLDYNEQFFGPGTRLTVL.

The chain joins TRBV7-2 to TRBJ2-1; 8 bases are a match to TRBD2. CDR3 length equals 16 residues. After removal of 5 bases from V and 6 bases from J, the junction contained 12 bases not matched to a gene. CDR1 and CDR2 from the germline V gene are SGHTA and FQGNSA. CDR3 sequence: CASSDAGTRVSNEQFF. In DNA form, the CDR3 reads TGTGCCAGCAGCGACGCCGGGACTAGGGTTAGCAATGAGCAGTTCTTC.

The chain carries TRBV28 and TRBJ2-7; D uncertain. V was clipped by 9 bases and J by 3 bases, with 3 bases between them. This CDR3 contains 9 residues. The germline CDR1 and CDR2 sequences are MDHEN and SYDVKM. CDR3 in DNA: TGTGCCAGTAACTACGAGCAGTACTTC. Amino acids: CASNYEQYF.

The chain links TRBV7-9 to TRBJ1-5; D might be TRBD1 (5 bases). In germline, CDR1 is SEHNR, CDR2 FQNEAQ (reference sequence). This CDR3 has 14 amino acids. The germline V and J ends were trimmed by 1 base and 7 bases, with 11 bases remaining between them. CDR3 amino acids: CASSLGPGRQPQHF. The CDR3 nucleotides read TGTGCCAGCAGCTTAGGTCCAGGGCGGCAGCCCCAGCATTTT. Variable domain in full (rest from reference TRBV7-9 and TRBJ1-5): DTGVSQNPRHKITKRGQNVTFRCDPISEHNRLYWYRQTLGQGPEFLTYFQNEAQLEKSRLLSDRFSAERPKGSFSTLEIQRTEQGDSAMYLCASSLGPGRQPQHFGDGTRLSIL.

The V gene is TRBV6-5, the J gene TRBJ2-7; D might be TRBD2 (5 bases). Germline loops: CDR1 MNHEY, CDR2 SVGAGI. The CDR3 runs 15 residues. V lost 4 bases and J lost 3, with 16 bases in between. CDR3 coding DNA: TGTGCCAGCAGTTCCGCGGGCGCATCCGTCTACGAGCAGTACTTC. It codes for CASSSAGASVYEQYF.